Below, 9 T cell receptor beta chains from the same sample are listed, as sequenced in a study of blood T cell repertoires in COVID-19. Profiled with immunoSEQ multiplex PCR; TCRdb holds only in-frame clones, not every one. The sample consists of about 63,000 clones, 87% of them appearing once. Sequencing was carried out using peripheral blood. Receptors were obtained from a woman older than 75 with acute or convalescent COVID-19.

The chain uses TRBV28 and TRBJ1-5; D gene ambiguous. V was shortened by 2 bases and J by 1 base, with 9 bases between the two germline ends. CDR1 and CDR2 (germline): MDHEN, SYDVKM. The CDR3 runs 15 residues. The CDR3 nucleotides read TGTGCCAGCAGTTTAGGAGGGTCAAGCAATCAGCCCCAGCATTTT. Translation: CASSLGGSSNQPQHF.

The V gene is TRBV11-2, the J gene TRBJ2-1, with 9 positions matching TRBD2. There are 15 residues in the CDR3. The germline V gene has CDR1 SGHAT and CDR2 FQNNGV. The J segment lost 6 bases and the V segment lost 2 bases, leaving 5 bases of the junction unmatched. Written as DNA, the CDR3 is TGTGCCAGCAGCTTACGCGGGGGGGAACGCAATGAGCAGTTCTTC. This codes for CASSLRGGERNEQFF.

The J gene is TRBJ2-7, the V gene TRBV3-1 (or the pseudogene TRBV3-2); the match to TRBD2 covers 11 bases. V gave up 0 bases and J gave up 7 bases; unmatched junction bases: 11. CDR1 LGHDT and CDR2 YNNKEL come from the germline V gene (reference sequence). The CDR3 has 17 amino acids. CDR3 loop: CASSQDIAGGLVGEQYF. The CDR3 DNA follows: TGTGCCAGCAGCCAAGATATAGCGGGAGGGCTCGTGGGGGAGCAGTACTTC.

The rearrangement uses TRBV27 and TRBJ1-4; 7 bases match TRBD1. Unmatched junction bases numbered 8, after V lost 5 bases and J lost 8 bases. The CDR3 sequence is 14 residues long. The germline CDR1 and CDR2 sequences are MNHEY and SMNVEV (reference sequence). DNA of the CDR3: TGTGCCAGCAGTCTACAGGGGTTAGGAGAAAAACTGTTTTTT. Translating gives CASSLQGLGEKLFF.

J is TRBJ2-2 and V is TRBV28, with a possible D match to TRBD2 (6 bases). This CDR3 contains 13 residues. Trimming shortened V by 8 bases and J by 7 bases, and 14 bases separated the two germline ends. Germline-derived CDR1 and CDR2 are MDHEN and SYDVKM. The CDR3 DNA sequence: TGTGCCAGCTCGACTAGGGCTCGCGGGGAGCTGTTTTTT. This translates into CASSTRARGELFF. Drawing the rest from reference TRBV28 and TRBJ2-2, the complete variable domain is DVKVTQSSRYLVKRTGEKVFLECVQDMDHENMFWYRQDPGLGLRLIYFSYDVKMKEKGDIPEGYSVSREKKERFSLILESASTNQTSMYLCASSTRARGELFFGEGSRLTVL.

This clone is medium-sized (0.01 to 0.1%) in the sample. This rearrangement joins TRBV11-1 to TRBJ2-7; tentative D call: TRBD1 (6 bases). Trimming shortened V by 1 base and J by 4 bases, and 14 bases separated the two germline ends. The CDR3 is 15 amino acids. CDR1 is SGHAT and CDR2 is FQDESV in the germline V gene (reference sequence). CDR3 DNA: TGTGCCAGCAGCTTAGAAGGACAGACCTTATACGAGCAGTACTTC. Its translation: CASSLEGQTLYEQYF. Complete variable domain (other parts from reference TRBV11-1 and TRBJ2-7): EAEVAQSPRYKITEKSQAVAFWCDPISGHATLYWYRQILGQGPELLVQFQDESVVDDSQLPKDRFSAERLKGVDSTLKIQPAELGDSAMYLCASSLEGQTLYEQYFGPGTRLTVT.

This rearrangement joins TRBV14 to TRBJ1-6; 7 bases are shared with TRBD1. V trimming: 1 base; J trimming: 7 bases; junction bases outside the gene matches: 10. The germline gives CDR1 SGHDN, CDR2 FVKESK. The CDR3 extends over 17 amino acids. The CDR3 DNA follows: TGTGCCAGCAGCCAAGCCACCTCACAGGGGAGGAATTCACCCCTCCACTTT. It translates to CASSQATSQGRNSPLHF.

The V and J genes are TRBV3-1 (or the pseudogene TRBV3-2) and TRBJ2-4; the D gene is possibly TRBD2 (7 bases). The CDR3 is 17 amino acids. Germline V gene lookup returns CDR1 LGHDT and CDR2 YNNKEL (reference sequence). The ends were cut back, 5 bases at V and 1 base at J, with 18 bases in the middle. CDR3 region: CASSAEGGAGAKNIQYF. The CDR3 bases are TGTGCCAGCAGCGCAGAGGGGGGGGCCGGTGCCAAAAACATTCAGTACTTC.

The rearrangement links TRBV15 to TRBJ2-7; 7 bases map to TRBD1. The ends lost 2 bases at V and 1 base at J; junction bases unmatched: 2. Per germline, CDR1 LNHNV and CDR2 YYDKDF (reference sequence). This CDR3 has 14 residues. For the CDR3, the DNA is TGTGCCACCAGCAGACAACAGGGGTCCTACGAGCAGTACTTC. Encoded protein: CATSRQQGSYEQYF.